The TCR beta chain described here comes from a study of post-analysis software for immune sequencing data. Findings and caveats of the study: A handful of TRBV segments were significantly more frequent in patients than in controls. TRBV5-6, TRBV5-1 and TRBV20-1 were among these segments.

Of note for this clonotype: Its antigen is currently unknown.

This CDR3 region has 16 residues. The V segment lost 4 bases and the J segment 3 bases; nucleotides outside the gene matches: 7. Germline CDR1 reads KGHDR; CDR2 reads SFDVKD. Unique molecular identifiers featured in each of the TCR beta cDNA libraries. TCRdb redid the calling of the PCR reads with MiXCR, one entry per CDR3 protein. The data contain approximately 460,000 distinct CDR3 sequences, roughly 46% of them singletons. The chain has TRBV24-1 and TRBJ2-7; 11 bases fit TRBD1. The sequenced sample consisted of blood. This TCR was sampled from a girl between 10 and 17 years old with multiple sclerosis. CDR3 sequence (DNA): TGTGCCACCAGTGAGGCGGGACAGGGGGGACTCTACGAGCAGTACTTC. It is translated as CATSEAGQGGLYEQYF.